The entry below gives a single T cell receptor (beta chain) sequence along with its context. With random hexamers, roughly 0.45 to 1 ug RNA was reverse transcribed. MiXCR, run by TCRdb on the immunoSEQ multiplex PCR reads, gives a single entry per CDR3 protein. The repertoire has about 100,000 distinct CDR3 sequences, about 95% of them found once; the top ten carry 0.3% to 0.35%. These data belong to a study of CD8 T cells in Susac syndrome. The overall study: Within the group of sequenced Susac syndrome patients, more than 5 had active disease and about 8 were in remission.

Blood CD8+ and CD4+ T cells underwent high-throughput TCR beta sequencing. TEMRA cells were FACS-enriched, unlike CD8+ and CD4+ T cells, which were negatively isolated. Germline CDR1 is DFQATT and CDR2 is SNEGSKA (reference sequence). The V end lost 3 bases, the J end lost 2 bases, and 8 bases lay between the germline ends. The CDR3 loop spans 13 amino acids. Specimen: CD8+ T cells from PBMCs. The V gene is TRBV20-1, the J gene TRBJ1-5; no reliable D call. The clonotype was recovered from a human donor with Susac syndrome. CDR3 protein: CSASSGGNQPQHF. The CDR3 DNA is TGCAGTGCTAGTTCGGGAGGCAATCAGCCCCAGCATTTT.